This TCR beta chain appears in the sequencing data of a study of Ad26.COV2.S vaccination and SARS-CoV-2 variants. Sample treatment: roughly 19 received Ad26.COV2.S at low or high dose, single or two shots; about 5 received placebo; per-sample allocation not given. Sampling happened 63 days after the first vaccine or placebo injection. This table comes from immunoSEQ multiplex PCR, and its TCRdb copy is limited to in-frame clones, with some not included. The repertoire holds about 390,000 clones, with approximately 90% as singletons. The junction had 4 bases not matched to a gene; V was cut back by 2 bases and J by 3 bases. This CDR3 spans 15 amino acids. In germline, CDR1 is SEHNR, CDR2 FQNEAQ (reference sequence).

The chain is built from TRBV7-9 and TRBJ1-3, with 7 bases that match TRBD1. The TCR originated in a person between 18 and 65 years old who received the Ad26.COV2.S COVID-19 vaccine or a placebo. The sample consisted of peripheral blood, taken in a trial of Ad26.COV2.S vaccine versus placebo. CDR3: CASSLNRGFGNTIYF. CDR3 bases: TGTGCCAGCAGCTTAAACAGGGGCTTTGGAAACACCATATATTTT. The full variable domain, its missing parts supplied by reference TRBV7-9 and TRBJ1-3, is DTGVSQNPRHKITKRGQNVTFRCDPISEHNRLYWYRQTLGQGPEFLTYFQNEAQLEKSRLLSDRFSAERPKGSFSTLEIQRTEQGDSAMYLCASSLNRGFGNTIYFGEGSWLTVV.